A single TCR beta chain is shown here with its context. This table comes from immunoSEQ multiplex PCR, and its TCRdb copy is limited to in-frame clones, with some not included. The sample consists of about 440,000 clones, roughly 88% of them appearing once. The ends were cut back, 4 bases at V and 2 bases at J, with 8 bases in the middle. CDR3 size: 13 residues. Germline lookup yields CDR1 MDHEN and CDR2 SYDVKM. The data are from a study of blood T cell repertoires in COVID-19. The specimen was PBMCs or T cells enriched from blood (not recorded which). The clonotype comes from a man between 18 and 29 years old who had recovered from COVID-19. V usage is TRBV28 and J usage is TRBJ1-1; possible D gene TRBD1, 5 bases. The DNA of the CDR3 is TGTGCCAGCAGTTCCAGGGTAAACACTGAAGCTTTCTTT. Its protein product is CASSSRVNTEAFF. The full variable domain, completed using reference TRBV28 and TRBJ1-1, is DVKVTQSSRYLVKRTGEKVFLECVQDMDHENMFWYRQDPGLGLRLIYFSYDVKMKEKGDIPEGYSVSREKKERFSLILESASTNQTSMYLCASSSRVNTEAFFGQGTRLTVV.